This entry concerns a single T cell receptor (beta chain). Its antigen is not identified. Other DNA variants within this sample encode the same CDR3. The isolated RNA, all of it, was reverse transcribed, so expressed TCRB transcripts were what got sequenced. Produced via immunoSEQ multiplex PCR; TCRdb's table is partial and in-frame only. Here the sample spans about 260,000 clones, under 70% being singletons. The authors sorted CD4+ naive, central memory, regulatory and stem cell-like memory cells via CD45RO/CCR7/CD25/CD127/CD95/CD27. The source of the sample is a study of beta chain features in type 1 diabetes. The study, taken as a whole, reports: Although PCR might favor shorter templates, it would do so equally in patients and controls. Whether HLA type affects TCRB rearrangement stayed undetermined in the present work. Researchers reported that naive, central memory and Treg TCRB repertoires appeared more similar in patients than in healthy donors.

Germline V CDR1 and CDR2: SQVTM, ANQGSEA. The V end was cut by 4 bases, the J end by 5 bases, with 11 bases between. The CDR3 has 12 residues. What was sequenced was naive CD4+ T cells from blood. The genes are TRBV29-1 and TRBJ2-5; D is perhaps TRBD1 or TRBD2 (6 bases each). The receptor comes from a man aged 30 to 39 in good health. CDR3 nucleotide sequence: TGCAGCGTTGTGGGGGGCGCCGAGACCCAGTACTTC. It codes for CSVVGGAETQYF.